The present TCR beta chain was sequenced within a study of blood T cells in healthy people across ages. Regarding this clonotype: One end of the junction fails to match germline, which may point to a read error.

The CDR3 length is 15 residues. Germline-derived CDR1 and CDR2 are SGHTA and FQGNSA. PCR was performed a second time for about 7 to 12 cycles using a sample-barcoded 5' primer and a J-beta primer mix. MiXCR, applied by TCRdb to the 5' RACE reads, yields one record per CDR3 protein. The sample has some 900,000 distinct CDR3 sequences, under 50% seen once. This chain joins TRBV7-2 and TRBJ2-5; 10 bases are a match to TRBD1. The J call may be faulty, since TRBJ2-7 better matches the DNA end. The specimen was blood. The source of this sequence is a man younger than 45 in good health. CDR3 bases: TGTGCCGGCAGCTCGGACAGGGGGAGCATGTACGAGCAGTACTTC. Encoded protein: CAGSSDRGSMYEQYF.